The 8 T cell receptor beta chains below come from one sample, sequenced in a study of blood T cell repertoires in COVID-19. Assay used: immunoSEQ multiplex PCR; TCRdb lists only in-frame clones, some missing. The sample yields more than 20,000 clones, approximately 89% seen once. The sample comprised peripheral blood. These receptors were collected from a man aged 50-59 years with active COVID-19.

V and J are TRBV15 and TRBJ2-3, with 9 bases matching TRBD1. Trimming took 0 bases from V and 5 from J; bases not matched to a gene: 6. The germline V gene encodes CDR1 LNHNV and CDR2 YYDKDF (reference sequence). The CDR3 runs to 16 residues. DNA of the CDR3: TGTGCCACCAGCAGAGACCTGGGACAGGGAATAGATACGCAGTATTTT. Its translation is CATSRDLGQGIDTQYF.

This clone has a single count. The chain combines TRBV11-3 with TRBJ1-6; 7 nucleotides agree with TRBD1. Trimming removed 5 bases from V and 6 bases from J; junction bases left unmatched: 4. The length of the CDR3 is 14 residues. The germline V gene has CDR1 SGHNT and CDR2 YENEEA. The DNA of the CDR3 is TGTGCCAGCAGCGGTGGGACAGTTAATTCACCCCTCCACTTT. Its translation: CASSGGTVNSPLHF.

The chain combines TRBV10-3 with TRBJ1-1; 8 positions match TRBD1. Germline CDR1 and CDR2: ENHRY and SYGVKD. This CDR3 region has 12 residues. With V trimmed by 6 bases and J by 6 bases, 3 bases remained unmatched. CDR3 loop: CAIRETGAEAFF. Written as DNA, the CDR3 is TGTGCCATCAGGGAGACAGGGGCTGAAGCTTTCTTT.

This chain joins TRBV4-3 and TRBJ1-6, with D possibly matching TRBD1 (5 bases). This CDR3 contains 14 residues. CDR1 and CDR2 from the germline V gene are LGHNA and YSLEER. V gave up 3 bases and J gave up 4 bases, with 7 bases separating them. The CDR3 bases are TGCGCCAGCAGCCAGAGACAGTATAATTCACCCCTCCACTTT. It codes for CASSQRQYNSPLHF.

The V and J genes are TRBV5-1 and TRBJ2-1; 14 bases match TRBD2. Germline values: CDR1 SGHRS, CDR2 YFSETQ. CDR3 length equals 18 residues. Germline trimming cut 5 bases from V and 0 bases from J; bases unmatched to any gene: 7. The CDR3 protein is CASRRGLAGASSYNEQFF. The CDR3 DNA reads TGCGCCAGCAGGCGGGGACTAGCGGGAGCTAGCTCCTACAATGAGCAGTTCTTC.

This chain uses TRBV11-1 with TRBJ2-7, with 13 bases fitting TRBD2. The CDR3 sequence is 15 residues long. The J segment lost 3 bases and the V segment lost 5 bases, leaving 4 bases of the junction unmatched. The germline V gene has CDR1 SGHAT and CDR2 FQDESV (reference sequence). CDR3 region: CASSPGLAGDYEQYF. In nucleotides, the CDR3 is TGTGCCAGCAGCCCCGGACTAGCGGGAGACTACGAGCAGTACTTC.

The chain joins TRBV7-9 to TRBJ2-5, with TRBD2 matching over 7 bases. The CDR3 covers 15 residues. Looked up from germline, CDR1 is SEHNR and CDR2 is FQNEAQ (reference sequence). With V trimmed by 1 base and J by 1 base, 3 bases remained unmatched. The CDR3 DNA reads as TGTGCCAGCAGCTTAGTGGCTAGCGGCCAAGAGACCCAGTACTTC. It encodes CASSLVASGQETQYF.

This chain joins TRBV18 and TRBJ2-7; 10 nucleotides agree with TRBD2. The CDR3 loop spans 14 amino acids. Trimming took 3 bases from V and 3 from J; bases not matched to a gene: 2. CDR1 is KGHSH, CDR2 LQKENI, per germline. CDR3 DNA sequence: TGTGCCAGCTCACCGTCTAGCGGGGGCTACGAGCAGTACTTC. This translates into CASSPSSGGYEQYF.